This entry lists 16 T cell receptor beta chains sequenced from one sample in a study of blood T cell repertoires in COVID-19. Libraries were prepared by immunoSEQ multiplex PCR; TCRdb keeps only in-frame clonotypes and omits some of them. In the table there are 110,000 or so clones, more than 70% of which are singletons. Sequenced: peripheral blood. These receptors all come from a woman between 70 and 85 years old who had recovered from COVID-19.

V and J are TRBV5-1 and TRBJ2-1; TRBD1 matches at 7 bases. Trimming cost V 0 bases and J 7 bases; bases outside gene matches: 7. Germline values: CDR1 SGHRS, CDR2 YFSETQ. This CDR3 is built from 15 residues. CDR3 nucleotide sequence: TGCGCCAGCAGCTTGGTTCTCGGCAGGGGGAATGAGCAGTTCTTC. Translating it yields CASSLVLGRGNEQFF. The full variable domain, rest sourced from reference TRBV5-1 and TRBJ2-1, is KAGVTQTPRYLIKTRGQQVTLSCSPISGHRSVSWYQQTPGQGLQFLFEYFSETQRNKGNFPGRFSGRQFSNSRSEMNVSTLELGDSALYLCASSLVLGRGNEQFFGPGTRLTVL.

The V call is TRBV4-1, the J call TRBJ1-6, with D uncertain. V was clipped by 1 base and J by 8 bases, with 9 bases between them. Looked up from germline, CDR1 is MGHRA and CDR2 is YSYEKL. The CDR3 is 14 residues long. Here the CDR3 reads CASSQGGGDSPLHF. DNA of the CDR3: TGCGCCAGCAGCCAAGGAGGTGGAGATTCACCCCTCCACTTT.

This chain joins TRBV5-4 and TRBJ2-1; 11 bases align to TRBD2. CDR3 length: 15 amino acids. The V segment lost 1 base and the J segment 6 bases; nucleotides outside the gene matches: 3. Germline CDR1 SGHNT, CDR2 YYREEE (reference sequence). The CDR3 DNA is TGTGCCAGCAGCTTGACTAGCGGGAGAAGCAATGAGCAGTTCTTC. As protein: CASSLTSGRSNEQFF.

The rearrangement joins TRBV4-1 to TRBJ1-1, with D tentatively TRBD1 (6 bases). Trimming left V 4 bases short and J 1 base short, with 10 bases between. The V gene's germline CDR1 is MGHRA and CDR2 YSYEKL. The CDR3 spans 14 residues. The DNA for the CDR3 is TGCGCCAGCAGCCCGATACAGGGGAACACTGAAGCTTTCTTT. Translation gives CASSPIQGNTEAFF.

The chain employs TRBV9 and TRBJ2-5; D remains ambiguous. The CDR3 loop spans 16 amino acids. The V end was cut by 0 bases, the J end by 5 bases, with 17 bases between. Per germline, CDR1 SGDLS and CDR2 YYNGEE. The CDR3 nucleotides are TGTGCCAGCAGCGTAGGAGAGTGGTCTAGAGGCGAGACCCAGTACTTC. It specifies CASSVGEWSRGETQYF.

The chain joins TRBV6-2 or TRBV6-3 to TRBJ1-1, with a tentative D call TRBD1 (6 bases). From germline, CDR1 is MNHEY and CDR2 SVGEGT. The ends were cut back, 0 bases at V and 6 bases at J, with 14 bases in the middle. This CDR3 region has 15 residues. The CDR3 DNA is TGTGCCAGCAGTTACTCTCCAGGGGAAGGTGCTGAAGCTTTCTTT. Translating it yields CASSYSPGEGAEAFF.

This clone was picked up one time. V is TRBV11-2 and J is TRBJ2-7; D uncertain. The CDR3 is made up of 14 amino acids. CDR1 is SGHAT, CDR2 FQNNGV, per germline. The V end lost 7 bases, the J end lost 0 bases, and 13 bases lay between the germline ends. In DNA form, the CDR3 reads TGTGCCAGCAAGATTAGTCGAAACTCCTACGAGCAGTACTTC. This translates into CASKISRNSYEQYF. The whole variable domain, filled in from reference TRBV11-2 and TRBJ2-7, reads EAGVAQSPRYKIIEKRQSVAFWCNPISGHATLYWYQQILGQGPKLLIQFQNNGVVDDSQLPKDRFSAERLKGVDSTLKIQPAKLEDSAVYLCASKISRNSYEQYFGPGTRLTVT.

CDR3 region: CASSFLTGTGGLRGYEQYF. The CDR3 DNA reads as TGTGCCAGCAGTTTCCTAACCGGGACAGGGGGCCTCCGGGGCTACGAGCAGTACTTC. This chain connects TRBV28 to TRBJ2-7; TRBD1 matches 12 bases. CDR1 is MDHEN, CDR2 SYDVKM, per germline. The CDR3 totals 19 residues. The junction had 15 bases not matched to a gene; V was cut back by 3 bases and J by 3 bases.

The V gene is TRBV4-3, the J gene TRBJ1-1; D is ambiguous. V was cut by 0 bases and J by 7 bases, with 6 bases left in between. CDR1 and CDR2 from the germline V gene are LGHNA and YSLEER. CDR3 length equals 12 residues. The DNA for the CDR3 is TGCGCCAGCAGCCAAGATGGGCTTGAAGCTTTCTTT. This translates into CASSQDGLEAFF.

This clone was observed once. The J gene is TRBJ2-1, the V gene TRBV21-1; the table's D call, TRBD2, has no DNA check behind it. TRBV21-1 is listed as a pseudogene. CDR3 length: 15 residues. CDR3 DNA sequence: TGTGCCAGCCAAGTCCCGGGGGGCCCCCACAATGAGCAGTTCTTC. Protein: CASQVPGGPHNEQFF.

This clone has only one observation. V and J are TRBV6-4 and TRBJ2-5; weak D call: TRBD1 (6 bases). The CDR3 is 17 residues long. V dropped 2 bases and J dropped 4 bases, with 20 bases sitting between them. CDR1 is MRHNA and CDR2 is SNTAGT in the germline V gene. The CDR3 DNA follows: TGTGCCAGCAGTGACCAGGGGATGCCCGTCGCCGTAGAGACCCAGTACTTC. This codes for CASSDQGMPVAVETQYF.

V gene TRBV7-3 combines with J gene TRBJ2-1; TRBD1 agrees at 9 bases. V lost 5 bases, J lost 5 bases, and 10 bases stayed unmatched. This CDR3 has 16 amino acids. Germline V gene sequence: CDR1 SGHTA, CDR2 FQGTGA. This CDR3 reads CASSHRGQGIHNEQFF. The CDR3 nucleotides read TGTGCCAGCAGCCACCGGGGACAGGGTATACACAATGAGCAGTTCTTC.

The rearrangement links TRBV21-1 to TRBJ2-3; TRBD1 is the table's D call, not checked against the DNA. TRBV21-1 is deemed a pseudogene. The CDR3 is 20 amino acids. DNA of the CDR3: TGTGCCAGCAGCAAAAGGAGTGCCCCGGTATGGCAGGGGGACACAGATACGCAGTATTTT. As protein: CASSKRSAPVWQGDTDTQYF.

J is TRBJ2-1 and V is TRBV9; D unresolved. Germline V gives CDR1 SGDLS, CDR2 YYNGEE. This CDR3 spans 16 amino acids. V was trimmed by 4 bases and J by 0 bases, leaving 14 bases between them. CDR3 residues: CASSPTQRSSYNEQFF. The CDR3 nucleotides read TGTGCCAGCAGCCCCACTCAGCGAAGCTCCTACAATGAGCAGTTCTTC.

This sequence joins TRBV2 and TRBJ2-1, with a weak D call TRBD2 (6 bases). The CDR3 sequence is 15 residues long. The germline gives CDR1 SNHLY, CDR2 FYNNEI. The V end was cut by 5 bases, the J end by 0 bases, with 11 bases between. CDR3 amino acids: CASSSQRASYNEQFF. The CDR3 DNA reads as TGTGCCAGCAGTTCCCAGCGGGCCTCCTACAATGAGCAGTTCTTC.

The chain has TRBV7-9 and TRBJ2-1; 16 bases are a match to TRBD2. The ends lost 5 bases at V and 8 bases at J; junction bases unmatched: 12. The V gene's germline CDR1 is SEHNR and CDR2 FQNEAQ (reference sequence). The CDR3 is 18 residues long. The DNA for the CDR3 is TGTGCCAGCAGCCTAACCGGGACTAGCGGGAGGGCCAGATATGAGCAGTTCTTC. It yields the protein CASSLTGTSGRARYEQFF.